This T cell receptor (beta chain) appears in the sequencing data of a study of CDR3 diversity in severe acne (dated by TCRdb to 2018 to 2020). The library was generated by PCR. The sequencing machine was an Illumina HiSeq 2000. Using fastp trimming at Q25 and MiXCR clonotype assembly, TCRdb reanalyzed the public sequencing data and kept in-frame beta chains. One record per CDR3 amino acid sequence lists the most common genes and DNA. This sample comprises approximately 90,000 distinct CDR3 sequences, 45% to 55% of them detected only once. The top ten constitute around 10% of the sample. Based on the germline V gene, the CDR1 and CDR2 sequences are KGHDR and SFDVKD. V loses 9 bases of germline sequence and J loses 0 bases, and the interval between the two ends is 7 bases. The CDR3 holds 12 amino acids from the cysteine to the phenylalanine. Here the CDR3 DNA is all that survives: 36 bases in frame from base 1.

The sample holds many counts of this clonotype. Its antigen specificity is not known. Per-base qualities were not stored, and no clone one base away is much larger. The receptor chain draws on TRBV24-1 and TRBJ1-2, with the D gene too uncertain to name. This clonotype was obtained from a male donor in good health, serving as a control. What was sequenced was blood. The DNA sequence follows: TGTGCCACCGGAACACCTAACTATGGCTACACCTTC. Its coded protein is CATGTPNYGYTF.